This T cell receptor beta chain comes out of a study of untreated major depressive disorder. The V gene end was trimmed by 2 bases and the J gene end by 15 bases; junction bases not matched to a gene: 6. The CDR3 runs 11 residues. From germline, CDR1 is GTSNPN and CDR2 SVGIG (reference sequence). Every depressed patient was matched in pairs with a non-depressed control on sex, age, current smoking status and body mass index. Every participant had European ancestry. Participants with major medical conditions, Axis I/II comorbidities, regular medication or illicit drug use were excluded. Clones were sequenced by immunoSEQ multiplex PCR, and TCRdb holds only the in-frame ones, with some missing. The table includes some 13,000 clones, nearly 95% detected once. Study results and caveats: Compared with controls, depressed patients showed more TRBV05-01 (Vbeta 5.1) usage in CD4+ T cells.

About this clone: Its antigen is undetermined.

The sequencing sample was made of CD4+ T cells from PBMCs. This sequence originates from a man aged 30 to 39 with major depressive disorder. The V gene is TRBV30, the J gene TRBJ2-1, with 8 positions matching TRBD2. CDR3 loop: CAWSTPGLGFF. CDR3 bases: TGTGCCTGGAGTACACCGGGACTAGGGTTCTTC.